This T cell receptor (beta chain) was documented in a study of blood T cell repertoires in COVID-19. Study-level information: Sites across the United States, Italy and Spain contributed samples from acute and convalescent COVID-19.

This clone has just one count. This CDR3 is built from 15 residues. The germline V gene has CDR1 LNHDA and CDR2 SQIVND (reference sequence). V was shortened by 3 bases and J by 6 bases, with 17 bases between the two germline ends. The protocol was immunoSEQ multiplex PCR, while the TCRdb copy is restricted to in-frame clones and leaves out a portion. The sample has about 300,000 clones, about nine tenths seen once. The chain is built from TRBV19 and TRBJ1-2; D may be TRBD1 (5 bases). The source material was PBMCs or T cells enriched from blood (not recorded which). This sequence was found in a woman aged 40-49 years who had recovered from COVID-19. This chain's CDR3 is CASSIWGRTGDGYTF. CDR3 sequence (DNA): TGTGCCAGTAGTATTTGGGGCAGGACGGGAGATGGCTACACCTTC.